The 31 T cell receptor beta chains presented below share a single source sample, sequenced in a study of post-analysis software for immune sequencing data. Overall study findings and caveats: Roughly 5 TRBV segments were significantly more frequent in patients than in controls. TRBV5-6, TRBV5-1 and TRBV20-1 were among these segments.

These receptors have no known antigen. The library was made from cDNA and included unique molecular identifiers. Each CDR3 protein gets one entry after TCRdb re-called the PCR reads with MiXCR. The sample consists of 450,000 to 700,000 distinct CDR3 sequences, 44% of them appearing once. Source material: blood. Source of these receptors: a girl aged 5-17 years with multiple sclerosis.

This clonotype turned up a few times. V gene TRBV6-1 combines with J gene TRBJ2-7; D gene ambiguous. In germline, CDR1 is MNHNS, CDR2 SASEGT. V lost 2 bases, J lost 1 base, and 6 bases lay in between. The CDR3 length is 13 residues. CDR3 bases: TGTGCCAGCAGTGAATCGGAGTCCTACGAGCAGTACTTC. It codes for CASSESESYEQYF.

This chain uses TRBV12-3 or TRBV12-4 with TRBJ1-2, with 9 nucleotides matching TRBD1. This CDR3 is 16 amino acids long. The V segment lost 7 bases and the J segment 0 bases; nucleotides outside the gene matches: 9. DNA of the CDR3: TGTGCCAGCATCCACCGGACAGGGGACTCTAACTATGGCTACACCTTC. Amino acids: CASIHRTGDSNYGYTF.

The chain has TRBV20-1 and TRBJ2-7, with D tentatively TRBD1 (5 bases). V lost 6 bases and J 3 bases, leaving 9 bases between the germline ends. This CDR3 region has 11 residues. The germline V gene has CDR1 DFQATT and CDR2 SNEGSKA (reference sequence). CDR3 loop: CSAQGHYEQYF. The CDR3, as DNA: TGCAGTGCGCAGGGTCACTACGAGCAGTACTTC.

The chain combines TRBV7-9 with TRBJ1-6, with D hard to call. CDR3 length: 14 amino acids. Germline CDR1 SEHNR, CDR2 FQNEAQ (reference sequence). The V end was cut by 2 bases, the J end by 15 bases, with 17 bases between. CDR3 DNA: TGTGCCAGCAGCTTATCAGGTTCCGGGTGTCTCCTCCACTTT. It yields the protein CASSLSGSGCLLHF.

This chain links TRBV12-3 or TRBV12-4 with TRBJ2-7, with D perhaps TRBD1 (5 bases). Trimming cost V 5 bases and J 2 bases, with 7 bases left between them. The CDR3 is 12 residues long. CDR3 in DNA: TGTGCCAGCAGTAAGGGGACCTACGAGCAGTACTTC. Translating it yields CASSKGTYEQYF.

The V call is TRBV5-1, the J call TRBJ2-5; D is uncertain. V lost 0 bases and J 2 bases, leaving 8 bases between the germline ends. The CDR3 is made up of 14 amino acids. Germline-derived CDR1 and CDR2 are SGHRS and YFSETQ. In DNA, the CDR3 is TGCGCCAGCAGCTTGGGTAGCACACAAGAGACCCAGTACTTC. As protein: CASSLGSTQETQYF.

The genes are TRBV12-3 or TRBV12-4 and TRBJ2-4; weak D call: TRBD2 (5 bases). The CDR3 runs 16 residues. V dropped 6 bases and J dropped 0 bases, with 15 bases sitting between them. This chain's CDR3 is CASSWTATLAKNIQYF. The CDR3 DNA follows: TGTGCCAGCAGCTGGACTGCAACGCTAGCCAAAAACATTCAGTACTTC.

This clonotype turned up a few times. The V call is TRBV28, the J call TRBJ2-7; D may be TRBD1 or TRBD2 (6 bases each). CDR3 length equals 15 residues. In germline, CDR1 is MDHEN, CDR2 SYDVKM. Trimming removed 5 bases from V and 1 base from J, with 15 bases in between. The CDR3: CASSPKGGRSYEQYF. The CDR3 DNA reads as TGTGCCAGCAGTCCAAAGGGGGGAAGGTCCTACGAGCAGTACTTC.

The chain links TRBV7-8 to TRBJ1-1, with D perhaps matching TRBD1 (5 bases). Germline CDR1 and CDR2: SGHVS and FQNEAQ. The CDR3 length is 13 residues. V was shortened by 7 bases and J by 5 bases, with 14 bases between the two germline ends. CDR3 protein: CASTKGRGTEAFF. Written as DNA, the CDR3 is TGTGCCAGCACGAAGGGGCGGGGGACTGAAGCTTTCTTT.

The chain uses TRBV30 and TRBJ1-2; D is unresolved. Germline V CDR1 and CDR2: GTSNPN, SVGIG (reference sequence). Trimming pared 2 bases from V and 2 bases from J, leaving 9 bases between. CDR3 length equals 13 residues. CDR3 nucleotides: TGTGCCTGGAGTTCGGAAGGGAACTATGGCTACACCTTC. Translation: CAWSSEGNYGYTF.

The rearrangement links TRBV4-1 to TRBJ2-5; 11 positions match TRBD2. Gene TRBJ2-7 matches the end of the DNA better, so the J call may be wrong. The CDR3 sequence is 17 residues long. Looked up from germline, CDR1 is MGHRA and CDR2 is YSYEKL. The CDR3 protein is CASSQRTTSGVCYEQYF. As DNA, the CDR3 is TGCGCCAGCAGCCAACGTACGACTAGCGGGGTCTGCTACGAGCAGTACTTC.

The chain carries TRBV12-3 or TRBV12-4 and TRBJ2-5, with 8 bases that match TRBD2. Losses at the gene ends were 7 bases for V and 2 bases for J; bases not matched to a gene: 3. This CDR3 has 13 amino acids. CDR3 residues: CASTREGQETQYF. The CDR3 DNA sequence: TGTGCCAGCACTCGGGAGGGGCAAGAGACCCAGTACTTC.

Concerning this clonotype itself: Being one base from a much bigger clone, this may be a read error. The chain employs TRBV28 and TRBJ2-1, with TRBD2 identical over 12 bases. CDR3 length: 14 amino acids. The trim removed 7 bases at V and 8 bases at J, leaving 6 bases unmatched. Germline lookup yields CDR1 MDHEN and CDR2 SYDVKM. CDR3 sequence: CASNVLAGGYEQFF. CDR3 coding DNA: TGTGCCAGCAATGTACTAGCGGGGGGCTATGAGCAGTTCTTC.

The sample holds a few counts of this clonotype. The chain recombines TRBV28 with TRBJ2-3; 10 bases line up with TRBD2. Per germline, CDR1 MDHEN and CDR2 SYDVKM. The CDR3 has 15 amino acids. With V trimmed by 8 bases and J by 2 bases, 7 bases remained unmatched. The chain's CDR3 is CASSSGGAYTDTQYF. The DNA of the CDR3 is TGTGCCAGCTCGAGCGGGGGGGCCTACACAGATACGCAGTATTTT.

Points on this clonotype: A much larger clone lies one base from this, so it may be a read error. This chain joins TRBV27 and TRBJ2-5; D gene unclear. V lost 3 bases to trimming and J lost 1 base, with 6 bases between them. Looked up from germline, CDR1 is MNHEY and CDR2 is SMNVEV (reference sequence). This CDR3 region has 13 residues. Here the CDR3 reads CASSFRIQETQYF. The CDR3 coding sequence is TGTGCCAGCAGTTTCCGGATCCAAGAGACCCAGTACTTC.

The rearrangement links TRBV5-1 to TRBJ2-2; D is possibly TRBD1 (6 bases). This CDR3 contains 14 residues. V lost 7 bases and J lost 5, with 15 bases in between. CDR1 SGHRS and CDR2 YFSETQ come from the germline V gene. CDR3 sequence reads: CASSRSGETGELFF. CDR3 DNA: TGCGCCAGCTCGCGCTCAGGGGAGACCGGGGAGCTGTTTTTT. Combining the CDR3 with reference TRBV5-1 and TRBJ2-2 gives the whole variable domain KAGVTQTPRYLIKTRGQQVTLSCSPISGHRSVSWYQQTPGQGLQFLFEYFSETQRNKGNFPGRFSGRQFSNSRSEMNVSTLELGDSALYLCASSRSGETGELFFGEGSRLTVL.

The genes are TRBV2 and TRBJ1-5, with 7 bases identical to TRBD1. Germline CDR1 and CDR2: SNHLY and FYNNEI. V shed 4 bases, J shed 6 bases, and the junction held 6 bases outside the gene matches. The CDR3 is 14 amino acids. The CDR3 loop reads CASSGTGESQPQHF. The CDR3 region has the DNA TGTGCCAGCAGTGGGACAGGTGAGAGTCAGCCCCAGCATTTT. Full variable domain (missing parts from reference TRBV2 and TRBJ1-5): EPEVTQTPSHQVTQMGQEVILRCVPISNHLYFYWYRQILGQKVEFLVSFYNNEISEKSEIFDDQFSVERPDGSNFTLKIRSTKLEDSAMYFCASSGTGESQPQHFGDGTRLSIL.

Concerning this clonotype itself: One junction end does not reproduce the germline sequence, and a read error may be involved. The rearrangement links TRBV12-3 or TRBV12-4 to TRBJ2-1; no clear D. This CDR3 contains 14 residues. The DNA of the CDR3 is TGTGCCAGCAGCATCGATCCAGCGCACAATAAGCAGTTCTTC. Translating gives CASSIDPAHNKQFF.

The chain carries TRBV7-6 and TRBJ1-1, with 8 bases matching TRBD1. Germline CDR1 SGHVS, CDR2 FNYEAQ. This CDR3 region has 14 residues. After removal of 2 bases from V and 6 bases from J, the junction contained 5 bases not matched to a gene. The CDR3 is CASSLIPDRAEAFF. The CDR3 DNA is TGTGCCAGCAGCTTAATCCCGGACAGGGCTGAAGCTTTCTTT.

The CDR3 DNA sequence: TGTGCCAGCAGCCTAGCGGTCAACGGGTTCGAGCAGTACTTC. Residues: CASSLAVNGFEQYF. The chain recombines TRBV12-3 or TRBV12-4 with TRBJ2-4; 7 positions match TRBD2. The end of the DNA aligns better with TRBJ2-7, so the J call may be wrong. There are 14 residues in the CDR3.

The rearrangement uses TRBV12-3 or TRBV12-4 and TRBJ2-7, with 10 bases matching TRBD2. After removal of 5 bases from V and 5 bases from J, the junction contained 6 bases not matched to a gene. This CDR3 spans 14 amino acids. CDR3 sequence reads: CASSQTSGSDEQYF. The DNA of the CDR3 is TGTGCCAGCAGTCAGACTAGCGGGTCCGACGAGCAGTACTTC.

The chain couples TRBV5-1 to TRBJ2-5; D not certain. The CDR3 covers 14 residues. V lost 0 bases, J lost 11 bases, and 17 bases lay in between. Germline CDR1 reads SGHRS; CDR2 reads YFSETQ. CDR3 in amino acids: CASSLASRRNEQYF. As DNA, the CDR3 is TGCGCCAGCAGCTTGGCCTCAAGAAGAAATGAGCAGTACTTC.

Notes on this clonotype: The junction departs from the called germline gene at one end, perhaps through a read error. The chain recombines TRBV5-1 with TRBJ1-2, with TRBD1 as a possible D gene (5 bases). The CDR3 has 13 amino acids. CDR1 SGHRS and CDR2 YFSETQ come from the germline V gene. CDR3 in amino acids: CAGSREDSYGYTF. As DNA, the CDR3 is TGCGCCGGCAGCAGGGAGGATTCCTATGGCTACACCTTC.

J is TRBJ2-1 and V is TRBV5-5; no clear D gene. Germline V lookup: CDR1 SGHKS, CDR2 YYEKEE (reference sequence). V was trimmed by 6 bases and J by 4 bases, leaving 17 bases between them. CDR3 length: 15 residues. The CDR3 loop reads CASTSGPSDYNEQFF. The CDR3 nucleotides read TGTGCCAGCACTTCCGGGCCGTCCGATTACAATGAGCAGTTCTTC.

The V and J genes are TRBV7-9 and TRBJ2-5, with 9 nucleotides matching TRBD2. With V trimmed by 5 bases and J by 2 bases, 12 bases remained unmatched. Germline lookup yields CDR1 SEHNR and CDR2 FQNEAQ (reference sequence). The CDR3 covers 17 residues. The CDR3 bases are TGTGCCAGCAGCCTTCGGGGAGCGGGGGGCCAACAAGAGACCCAGTACTTC. Its protein is CASSLRGAGGQQETQYF.

This clonotype was observed a few times. This rearrangement joins TRBV5-1 to TRBJ2-1, with 10 bases that match TRBD1. This CDR3 has 17 amino acids. J lost 3 bases, V lost 0 bases, and 6 bases had no gene match. Germline lookup yields CDR1 SGHRS and CDR2 YFSETQ. The chain's CDR3 is CASSLVVGTGVYNEQFF. As DNA, the CDR3 is TGCGCCAGCAGCTTGGTTGTAGGGACAGGGGTCTACAATGAGCAGTTCTTC.

This clonotype was seen a handful of times. The chain is built from TRBV12-3 or TRBV12-4 and TRBJ2-5; 7 bases are shared with TRBD1. The J segment lost 3 bases and the V segment lost 4 bases, leaving 5 bases of the junction unmatched. CDR3 size: 14 residues. The DNA for the CDR3 is TGTGCCAGCAGTTCTACAGGGGTCAAAGAGACCCAGTACTTC. Translated: CASSSTGVKETQYF.

The chain joins TRBV4-1 to TRBJ2-3; TRBD2 matches 10 bases. J was trimmed by 6 bases and V by 1 base; bases with no gene match: 4. This CDR3 has 15 amino acids. Germline V gives CDR1 MGHRA, CDR2 YSYEKL. CDR3 coding DNA: TGCGCCAGCAGCCAAGCCGGGACTAGCGACGATACGCAGTATTTT. Its translation is CASSQAGTSDDTQYF.

This clonotype appeared a few times. The chain employs TRBV7-3 and TRBJ2-1; TRBD2 agrees at 7 bases. The CDR3 length is 18 residues. CDR1 SGHTA and CDR2 FQGTGA come from the germline V gene. V was pared by 2 bases and J by 2 bases, with 12 bases of the junction left unmatched. CDR3 DNA sequence: TGTGCCAGCAGCTTAGAGCCAGCGGGGCTACCTGCCTACAATGAGCAGTTCTTC. Amino acids: CASSLEPAGLPAYNEQFF.

This clonotype has a count of ten or more. The chain links TRBV29-1 to TRBJ1-2, with a tentative D call TRBD1 (6 bases). Deletions cut 0 bases from V and 4 bases from J, with 12 bases between. The CDR3 totals 14 residues. Germline CDR1 is SQVTM and CDR2 is ANQGSEA. This chain's CDR3 is CSVEDRNRVYGYTF. CDR3 in DNA: TGCAGCGTTGAAGATCGTAACAGGGTCTATGGCTACACCTTC.

This sequence joins TRBV10-1 and TRBJ1-2; 8 bases align to TRBD1. Germline loops: CDR1 WNHNN, CDR2 SYGVQD (reference sequence). The CDR3 has 16 residues. V dropped 5 bases and J dropped 5; count of bases not matched to a gene: 13. CDR3 residues: CASSMDRDGAAYGYTF. The CDR3 nucleotides read TGCGCCAGCAGTATGGACAGGGACGGCGCGGCTTATGGCTACACCTTC.